Below, 8 T cell receptor beta chains from the same sample are listed, as sequenced in a study of blood T cell repertoires in COVID-19. Only in-frame clones appear in the TCRdb table, and some are missing; sequencing was by immunoSEQ multiplex PCR. This sample yields 150,000 to 200,000 clones, of which approximately 80% are seen a single time; roughly 6.8% belongs to the top ten. Sequenced material: peripheral blood. Source of these receptors: a human donor in a cohort sampled during active COVID-19.

This clone was detected a few times. The chain uses TRBV27 and TRBJ2-7, with D possibly matching TRBD1 (5 bases). Trimming took off 5 bases at V and 4 bases at J, with 12 bases between the two ends. CDR1 is MNHEY, CDR2 SMNVEV, per germline (reference sequence). The length of the CDR3 is 13 residues. CDR3 nucleotides: TGTGCCAGCAGTCCAGGGTGGGGTTACGAGCAGTACTTC. It translates to CASSPGWGYEQYF.

This chain links TRBV6-5 with TRBJ2-5; possible D gene TRBD2, 7 bases. Germline CDR1 is MNHEY and CDR2 is SVGAGI. The CDR3 consists of 15 residues. Trimming removed 6 bases from V and 4 bases from J, with 18 bases in between. The CDR3 DNA reads TGTGCCAGCAGCTTTGAAGGGGGGGGTAGAGAGACCCAGTACTTC. Its protein is CASSFEGGGRETQYF.

The chain has TRBV4-1 and TRBJ2-2; 8 bases align to TRBD2. The CDR3 is 15 amino acids. The junction had 3 bases not matched to a gene; V was cut back by 1 base and J by 5 bases. Germline assignment: CDR1 MGHRA and CDR2 YSYEKL. CDR3 loop: CASSQVRGGTGELFF. As DNA, the CDR3 is TGCGCCAGCAGCCAAGTTCGGGGGGGGACCGGGGAGCTGTTTTTT.

The chain employs TRBV7-3 and TRBJ2-1; the match to TRBD2 covers 8 bases. This CDR3 comprises 17 residues. With 5 bases clipped from V and 8 bases from J, the junction kept 17 bases outside the gene matches. Germline CDR1 SGHTA, CDR2 FQGTGA. CDR3 nucleotide sequence: TGTGCCAGCAGCCTCCGGTCGGGGGGGCCGCCCGGCGATGAGCAGTTCTTC. This translates into CASSLRSGGPPGDEQFF.

The V gene is TRBV5-4, the J gene TRBJ2-3; D might be TRBD2 (6 bases). The germline V gene has CDR1 SGHNT and CDR2 YYREEE (reference sequence). Trimming left V 0 bases short and J 6 bases short, with 17 bases between. The CDR3 has 16 amino acids. The DNA for the CDR3 is TGTGCCAGCAGCTTGGGAGGCCCAGCGGAGGGGGATACGCAGTATTTT. Protein product: CASSLGGPAEGDTQYF. Based on the CDR3 plus reference TRBV5-4 and TRBJ2-3, the full variable domain is ETGVTQSPTHLIKTRGQQVTLRCSSQSGHNTVSWYQQALGQGPQFIFQYYREEENGRGNFPPRFSGLQFPNYSSELNVNALELDDSALYLCASSLGGPAEGDTQYFGPGTRLTVL.

This clone appeared a single time. The chain links TRBV27 to TRBJ1-1; no reliable D call. This CDR3 has 14 amino acids. Germline V gives CDR1 MNHEY, CDR2 SMNVEV (reference sequence). V lost 11 bases and J 2 bases, leaving 18 bases between the germline ends. The chain's CDR3 is CAGLLFFPNTEAFF. CDR3 in DNA: TGTGCCGGCCTGTTGTTTTTTCCTAACACTGAAGCTTTCTTT.

The chain carries TRBV19 and TRBJ1-5; D is undetermined. This CDR3 has 14 amino acids. Per germline, CDR1 LNHDA and CDR2 SQIVND (reference sequence). V gave up 0 bases and J gave up 3 bases, with 6 bases separating them. As DNA, the CDR3 is TGTGCCAGTAGTATAGACGCTAACAATCAGCCCCAGCATTTT. It yields the protein CASSIDANNQPQHF.

CDR3 nucleotides: TGTGCCATCAGTTGGGCCAATGAGCAGTTCTTC. Protein: CAISWANEQFF. The V gene is TRBV10-3, the J gene TRBJ2-1; D gene ambiguous. The ends were cut back, 5 bases at V and 6 bases at J, with 5 bases in the middle. CDR1 is ENHRY and CDR2 is SYGVKD in the germline V gene. This CDR3 is 11 amino acids long.